One sample yielded the 23 T cell receptor beta chains listed below, sequenced in a study of blood T cell repertoires in COVID-19. The method was immunoSEQ multiplex PCR; TCRdb's version includes in-frame clones alone and lacks a portion of them. This sample has 200,000 to 300,000 clones, with around 87% found just once. Material for sequencing was PBMCs or T cells enriched from blood (not recorded which). Source of these receptors: a woman between 35 and 50 years old with acute COVID-19.

The rearrangement links TRBV5-6 to TRBJ1-2, with D possibly matching TRBD1 (5 bases). The V end was cut by 0 bases, the J end by 3 bases, with 12 bases between. This CDR3 spans 15 amino acids. CDR1 SGHDT and CDR2 YYEEEE come from the germline V gene. CDR3 DNA sequence: TGTGCCAGCAGCTTGGCTGCAGGGTTTTACTATGGCTACACCTTC. Its translation: CASSLAAGFYYGYTF.

This clone was observed a single time. The chain links TRBV5-1 to TRBJ2-1; 11 bases map to TRBD1. The length of the CDR3 is 14 residues. V was pared by 5 bases and J by 10 bases, with 8 bases of the junction left unmatched. Per the germline V gene, CDR1 is SGHRS and CDR2 is YFSETQ. This CDR3 reads CASRRTGGNDEQFF. For the CDR3, the DNA is TGCGCCAGCAGGCGGACAGGGGGCAATGACGAGCAGTTCTTC.

This clone was recorded once. The rearrangement links TRBV5-1 to TRBJ2-1, with a weak D call TRBD1 (8 bases). There are 16 residues in the CDR3. The V gene lost 0 bases and the J gene lost 6 bases, with 16 bases spanning the gap. Germline V gene lookup returns CDR1 SGHRS and CDR2 YFSETQ. For the CDR3, the DNA is TGCGCCAGCAGCTTGGAAACGACAGGGGAGGGCAATGAGCAGTTCTTC. Its protein product is CASSLETTGEGNEQFF.

The V call is TRBV29-1, the J call TRBJ2-5; TRBD2 matches 8 bases. With 4 bases clipped from V and 5 bases from J, the junction kept 3 bases outside the gene matches. Germline loops: CDR1 SQVTM, CDR2 ANQGSEA. The CDR3 covers 12 residues. CDR3 nucleotides: TGCAGCGTTGGTACGGGAGGGGAGACCCAGTACTTC. The encoded protein is CSVGTGGETQYF.

V is TRBV9 and J is TRBJ2-3, with TRBD2 identical over 8 bases. V gave up 0 bases and J gave up 2 bases; unmatched junction bases: 11. The CDR3 length is 18 residues. The germline V gene has CDR1 SGDLS and CDR2 YYNGEE. CDR3 in DNA: TGTGCCAGCAGCGTAGGCCCTCGACTAGCGCAATACACAGATACGCAGTATTTT. Translation: CASSVGPRLAQYTDTQYF.

This sequence joins TRBV29-1 and TRBJ2-3; 8 bases align to TRBD2. Germline-derived CDR1 and CDR2 are SQVTM and ANQGSEA. V shed 8 bases and J 0 bases; nucleotides not matched to a gene: 13. The CDR3 runs 16 residues. The CDR3 DNA sequence: TGCAGCACTCGAACCTCGGCTAGCGGGAGCACAGATACGCAGTATTTT. As protein: CSTRTSASGSTDTQYF.

The chain recombines TRBV5-1 with TRBJ2-1, with 13 bases lining up with TRBD2. The CDR3 is 14 residues long. J lost 6 bases, V lost 8 bases, and 5 bases had no gene match. In germline, CDR1 is SGHRS, CDR2 YFSETQ. CDR3: CASTLAGGFNEQFF. In DNA, the CDR3 is TGCGCCAGTACACTAGCGGGAGGGTTCAATGAGCAGTTCTTC.

This clone was seen only once. The chain combines TRBV15 with TRBJ2-1; D is unclear. CDR1 and CDR2 (germline): LNHNV, YYDKDF (reference sequence). The V end was cut by 0 bases, the J end by 14 bases, with 14 bases between. The CDR3 runs 13 residues. The CDR3 loop is CATSRDSTGPKFF. In DNA, the CDR3 is TGTGCCACCAGCAGAGATTCCACGGGTCCTAAGTTCTTC.

The chain recombines TRBV4-1 with TRBJ2-5; 8 bases fit TRBD2. After removal of 1 base from V and 5 bases from J, the junction contained 9 bases not matched to a gene. Germline V gene sequence: CDR1 MGHRA, CDR2 YSYEKL. This CDR3 contains 16 residues. CDR3 sequence (DNA): TGCGCCAGCAGCCAAGTGGTAGCGGGATTAGGGGAGACCCAGTACTTC. This encodes CASSQVVAGLGETQYF.

The chain uses TRBV6-2 or TRBV6-3 and TRBJ1-4; the D is unclear. This CDR3 spans 14 amino acids. Per germline, CDR1 MNHEY and CDR2 SVGEGT. Trimming removed 5 bases at V and 6 bases at J, with 13 bases between. This CDR3 reads CASSGESLHEKLFF. As DNA, the CDR3 is TGTGCCAGCAGTGGGGAGAGCCTCCATGAAAAACTGTTTTTT.

The rearrangement uses TRBV5-8 and TRBJ1-1; weak D call: TRBD1 (6 bases). V lost 4 bases and J lost 10, with 17 bases in between. The CDR3 has 13 residues. CDR1 SGHTS and CDR2 YDEGEE come from the germline V gene. CDR3 in DNA: TGTGCCAGCAGCACAACAACAGGGATTGGAGCTTTCTTT. Its translation is CASSTTTGIGAFF.

CDR3 amino acids: CASSLQHNQPQHF. The CDR3 coding sequence is TGTGCCAGCAGCTTACAACACAATCAGCCCCAGCATTTT. The V call is TRBV7-3, the J call TRBJ1-5; D call uncertain. Germline CDR1 reads SGHTA; CDR2 reads FQGTGA. Trimming took off 2 bases at V and 3 bases at J, with 5 bases between the two ends. The CDR3 sequence is 13 residues long.

V is TRBV19 and J is TRBJ2-7; 13 bases align to TRBD2. This CDR3 has 16 residues. The V and J ends lost 4 bases and 2 bases, in that order; junction bases with no gene match: 5. The germline CDR1 and CDR2 sequences are LNHDA and SQIVND (reference sequence). The CDR3 loop reads CASSRTSGSKTYEQYF. DNA for the CDR3: TGTGCCAGTAGTAGGACTAGCGGGAGTAAAACCTACGAGCAGTACTTC.

In DNA, the CDR3 is TGTGCCAGCAGGAGGCCGGGTACCATGAACACTGAAGCTTTCTTT. Its protein product is CASRRPGTMNTEAFF. This rearrangement joins TRBV27 to TRBJ1-1; D not resolved. The ends were cut back, 6 bases at V and 0 bases at J, with 14 bases in the middle. The germline gives CDR1 MNHEY, CDR2 SMNVEV (reference sequence). The CDR3 covers 15 residues.

This clone was picked up many times. This chain joins TRBV25-1 and TRBJ2-2, with 8 bases that match TRBD2. Germline lookup yields CDR1 MGHDK and CDR2 SYGVNS. This CDR3 is 16 amino acids long. Trimming cost V 2 bases and J 4 bases; bases outside gene matches: 6. This chain's CDR3 is CASSEERELSTGELFF. The DNA for the CDR3 is TGTGCCAGCAGTGAAGAGCGGGAGCTTAGCACCGGGGAGCTGTTTTTT.

The V gene is TRBV7-8, the J gene TRBJ2-7; TRBD1 is a possible D gene (5 bases). V lost 5 bases and J lost 6, with 17 bases in between. This CDR3 contains 14 residues. Germline V gene data show CDR1 as SGHVS and CDR2 as FQNEAQ. The CDR3 here is CASSLPAGSGEQYF. In DNA, the CDR3 is TGTGCCAGCAGCCTACCGGCAGGGTCCGGCGAGCAGTACTTC.

Only one count was recorded for this clone. The chain employs TRBV10-1 and TRBJ2-3; TRBD2 matches 8 bases. CDR1 is WNHNN and CDR2 is SYGVQD in the germline V gene (reference sequence). The V gene end was trimmed by 6 bases and the J gene end by 0 bases; junction bases not matched to a gene: 5. This CDR3 is 15 amino acids long. CDR3 nucleotides: TGCGCCAGCAGGCAACTAGCGGCTAGCACAGATACGCAGTATTTT. As protein: CASRQLAASTDTQYF.

This chain's CDR3 is CASSLEPTGGAGKNIQYF. The CDR3 DNA reads TGTGCCAGCAGCTTGGAACCAACAGGGGGCGCGGGCAAAAACATTCAGTACTTC. V usage is TRBV5-4 and J usage is TRBJ2-4, with 9 nucleotides matching TRBD1. Germline V lookup: CDR1 SGHNT, CDR2 YYREEE (reference sequence). The ends lost 0 bases at V and 3 bases at J; junction bases unmatched: 10. The CDR3 is 18 residues long.

The chain recombines TRBV7-9 with TRBJ2-1; the match to TRBD1 covers 7 bases. J lost 2 bases, V lost 6 bases, and 10 bases had no gene match. The CDR3 loop spans 16 amino acids. Germline V CDR1 and CDR2: SEHNR, FQNEAQ (reference sequence). The CDR3 nucleotides read TGTGCCAGCAGATCAAGATTCGGACAGGCCTACAATGAGCAGTTCTTC. Protein sequence: CASRSRFGQAYNEQFF. The whole variable domain, remainder taken from reference TRBV7-9 and TRBJ2-1, is DTGVSQNPRHKITKRGQNVTFRCDPISEHNRLYWYRQTLGQGPEFLTYFQNEAQLEKSRLLSDRFSAERPKGSFSTLEIQRTEQGDSAMYLCASRSRFGQAYNEQFFGPGTRLTVL.

CDR3 DNA sequence: TGTGCCAGCAGCAACATTAGCGGGAGGCACCACGAGCAGTACTTC. Residues: CASSNISGRHHEQYF. The chain has TRBV7-8 and TRBJ2-7, with 10 bases identical to TRBD2. Germline V lookup: CDR1 SGHVS, CDR2 FQNEAQ. The CDR3 runs 15 residues. V was pared by 5 bases and J by 5 bases, with 9 bases of the junction left unmatched.

This clone is a singleton in its sample. This chain links TRBV5-1 with TRBJ2-5; D might be TRBD2 (5 bases). CDR3 length equals 13 residues. V shed 0 bases and J shed 2 bases, with 5 bases lying between them. CDR1 is SGHRS and CDR2 is YFSETQ in the germline V gene. This CDR3 is CASSLGEQETQYF. The CDR3 coding sequence is TGCGCCAGCAGCTTGGGGGAGCAAGAGACCCAGTACTTC.

Turning to this clone: The sample has other DNA sequences that encode this CDR3 too. The CDR3 spells CASSPSGSSYNEQFF. The CDR3, as DNA: TGTGCCAGCAGCCCCAGCGGGAGCTCCTACAATGAGCAGTTCTTC. The chain links TRBV6-5 to TRBJ2-1; 8 bases line up with TRBD2. CDR1 MNHEY and CDR2 SVGAGI come from the germline V gene. The CDR3 is 15 residues long. Unmatched junction bases numbered 4, after V lost 6 bases and J lost 0 bases.

V is TRBV5-1 and J is TRBJ2-7; 8 nucleotides line up with TRBD1. The J segment lost 5 bases and the V segment lost 3 bases, leaving 10 bases of the junction unmatched. This CDR3 region has 15 residues. Germline V gene sequence: CDR1 SGHRS, CDR2 YFSETQ. CDR3 in DNA: TGCGCCAGCAGCTCCCAGGGACAGGTTGACGACGAGCAGTACTTC. Residues: CASSSQGQVDDEQYF.